This T cell receptor (beta chain) was documented in a study of blood T cell repertoires in COVID-19. About the research overall: The samples span acute and convalescent COVID-19 from the United States, Italy and Spain.

This CDR3 comprises 13 residues. V lost 9 bases, J lost 0 bases, and 9 bases lay in between. In the original processing: The assay estimated nucleated cells by amplifying reference gene primers. Data came from immunoSEQ multiplex PCR; TCRdb stores just in-frame clones and leaves some out. V, J and clone size reflect that table, while D and trimming were determined from the DNA. The sample records around 130,000 clones, approximately 80% being singletons. Sequencing used peripheral blood. The gene calls are TRBV12-3 or TRBV12-4 and TRBJ1-3, with D unresolved. The sequence derives from a woman aged 55-75 years with acute or convalescent COVID-19. The CDR3 bases are TGTGCCAGTAAGGAGGACTCTGGAAACACCATATATTTT. Translated: CASKEDSGNTIYF.